The rows below give T cell receptor beta chains drawn from one sample of a study of shared clonotypes between healthy human individuals. Assay: immunoSEQ multiplex PCR; the TCRdb copy retains only in-frame clones and omits some. The repertoire holds roughly 500,000 clones, around 73% seen once, with around 12% in the top ten. The material sequenced was PBMCs. These receptor sequences come from a woman between 40 and 50 years old in good health. Some clones in this sample may be carry-over from other donors' samples. Each CDR3 is given with its conserved first and last residue. A D gene is named only where the DNA matches it firmly. Rows may omit the clone size; those that give it use once, few, many or a size class.

v_call: TRBV7-9
clone_size: NA
j_call: TRBJ1-5
d_call: NA
cdr3_aa: CASSLGHQPQHF
cdr3_nt: TGTGCCAGCAGCTTGGGCCATCAGCCCCAGCATTTT

v_call: TRBV11-2
clone_size: NA
j_call: TRBJ2-7
d_call: TRBD1
cdr3_aa: CASSRDRGACEQYF
cdr3_nt: TGTGCCAGCAGCCGGGACAGGGGCGCCTGCGAGCAGTACTTC

v_call: TRBV4-1
clone_size: NA
j_call: TRBJ1-5
d_call: NA
cdr3_aa: CASSQVRREPQHF
cdr3_nt: TGCGCCAGCAGCCAAGTGCGACGGGAGCCCCAGCATTTT

v_call: TRBV4-2
clone_size: NA
j_call: TRBJ1-4
d_call: NA
cdr3_aa: CASSQGNEKLFF
cdr3_nt: TGTGCCAGCAGCCAAGGTAATGAAAAACTGTTTTTT

v_call: TRBV19
clone_size: NA
j_call: TRBJ2-7
d_call: TRBD1
cdr3_aa: CASSKTGAYEQYF
cdr3_nt: TGTGCCAGTAGTAAGACAGGGGCCTACGAGCAGTACTTC

v_call: TRBV30
clone_size: once
j_call: TRBJ2-7
d_call: NA
cdr3_aa: CAWTRGGEQYF
cdr3_nt: TGTGCCTGGACCAGGGGGGGCGAGCAGTACTTC

v_call: TRBV29-1
clone_size: few
j_call: TRBJ2-5
d_call: NA
cdr3_aa: CSVAGTDRGYQETQYF
cdr3_nt: TGCAGCGTTGCGGGCACAGACCGGGGGTACCAAGAGACCCAGTACTTC

v_call: TRBV14
clone_size: NA
j_call: TRBJ2-5
d_call: TRBD1
cdr3_aa: CASSQARRDRVWETQYF
cdr3_nt: TGTGCCAGCAGCCAAGCCCGCCGGGACAGGGTATGGGAGACCCAGTACTTC

v_call: TRBV11-1
clone_size: NA
j_call: TRBJ2-1
d_call: NA
cdr3_aa: CASSLAGFKLNNEQFF
cdr3_nt: TGTGCCAGCAGCTTAGCGGGGTTTAAGTTAAACAATGAGCAGTTCTTC

v_call: TRBV5-1
clone_size: NA
j_call: TRBJ2-7
d_call: TRBD1
cdr3_aa: CASSPGWVGTGVPHEQYF
cdr3_nt: TGCGCCAGCAGCCCGGGCTGGGTGGGGACAGGAGTCCCCCACGAGCAGTACTTC

v_call: TRBV6-5
clone_size: NA
j_call: TRBJ2-6
d_call: NA
cdr3_aa: CASSIQGAGANVLTF
cdr3_nt: TGTGCCAGCAGTATACAGGGCGCTGGGGCCAACGTCCTGACTTTC

v_call: TRBV5-5
clone_size: NA
j_call: TRBJ2-7
d_call: NA
cdr3_aa: CASSLVSHPYEQYF
cdr3_nt: TGTGCCAGCAGCTTGGTGTCACATCCCTACGAGCAGTACTTC

v_call: TRBV6-1
clone_size: NA
j_call: TRBJ1-5
d_call: NA
cdr3_aa: CASSENGNQPQHF
cdr3_nt: TGTGCCAGCAGTGAAAACGGCAATCAGCCCCAGCATTTT

v_call: TRBV28
clone_size: NA
j_call: TRBJ2-7
d_call: NA
cdr3_aa: CASSRDQEQYF
cdr3_nt: TGTGCCAGCAGTAGGGACCAGGAGCAGTACTTC

v_call: TRBV7-9
clone_size: NA
j_call: TRBJ2-7
d_call: TRBD2
cdr3_aa: CASSSGGGHQYEQYF
cdr3_nt: TGTGCCAGCAGCTCGGGGGGAGGGCATCAATACGAGCAGTACTTC

v_call: TRBV2
clone_size: NA
j_call: TRBJ2-7
d_call: TRBD2
cdr3_aa: CASRAGASYEQYF
cdr3_nt: TGTGCCAGCAGAGCGGGGGCCTCCTACGAGCAGTACTTC

v_call: TRBV5-1
clone_size: NA
j_call: TRBJ2-3
d_call: TRBD2
cdr3_aa: CASSFGTSGNGDTQYF
cdr3_nt: TGCGCCAGCAGCTTTGGGACTAGCGGGAACGGGGATACGCAGTATTTT

v_call: TRBV5-1
clone_size: NA
j_call: TRBJ2-7
d_call: TRBD2
cdr3_aa: CASSDQRGSYEQYF
cdr3_nt: TGCGCCAGCAGCGACCAGCGGGGGTCCTACGAGCAGTACTTC

v_call: TRBV30
clone_size: NA
j_call: TRBJ1-5
d_call: NA
cdr3_aa: CAWRAGQYSNQPQHF
cdr3_nt: TGTGCCTGGAGAGCCGGACAGTATAGCAATCAGCCCCAGCATTTT

v_call: TRBV4-3
clone_size: NA
j_call: TRBJ1-1
d_call: NA
cdr3_aa: CASSLDGMNTEAFF
cdr3_nt: TGCGCCAGCAGCCTGGACGGAATGAACACTGAAGCTTTCTTT

v_call: TRBV7-7
clone_size: NA
j_call: TRBJ2-2
d_call: NA
cdr3_aa: CASSKTGNTGELFF
cdr3_nt: TGTGCTAGCAGCAAGACAGGGAACACCGGGGAGCTGTTTTTT

v_call: TRBV11-1
clone_size: few
j_call: TRBJ1-1
d_call: NA
cdr3_aa: CASSKELNTEAFF
cdr3_nt: TGTGCCAGCAGCAAGGAATTGAACACTGAAGCTTTCTTT

v_call: TRBV29-1
clone_size: NA
j_call: TRBJ2-3
d_call: TRBD2
cdr3_aa: CSVGLAGARGDTQYF
cdr3_nt: TGCAGCGTAGGACTAGCGGGAGCTAGGGGGGATACGCAGTATTTT

v_call: TRBV6-1
clone_size: NA
j_call: TRBJ2-7
d_call: NA
cdr3_aa: CASSELAEASYEQYF
cdr3_nt: TGTGCCAGCAGTGAACTGGCGGAGGCCTCCTACGAGCAGTACTTC

v_call: TRBV16
clone_size: few
j_call: TRBJ2-7
d_call: NA
cdr3_aa: CASSQQGYEQYF
cdr3_nt: TGTGCCAGCAGCCAGCAAGGCTACGAGCAGTACTTC

v_call: TRBV27
clone_size: NA
j_call: TRBJ2-1
d_call: TRBD1
cdr3_aa: CASSFYRGNEQFF
cdr3_nt: TGTGCCAGCAGTTTCTACAGGGGGAATGAGCAGTTCTTC

v_call: TRBV29-1
clone_size: NA
j_call: TRBJ2-1
d_call: TRBD2
cdr3_aa: CSGTSGRALGYNEQFF
cdr3_nt: TGCAGCGGGACTAGCGGGAGGGCCCTCGGTTACAATGAGCAGTTCTTC

v_call: TRBV7-2
clone_size: NA
j_call: TRBJ1-6
d_call: TRBD1
cdr3_aa: CASSLDRNSPLHF
cdr3_nt: TGTGCCAGCAGCTTGGACAGGAATTCACCCCTCCACTTT

v_call: TRBV27
clone_size: NA
j_call: TRBJ1-2
d_call: TRBD1
cdr3_aa: CASSPNRGHGYGYTF
cdr3_nt: TGTGCCAGCAGTCCCAACAGGGGGCATGGCTATGGCTACACCTTC

v_call: TRBV6-5
clone_size: NA
j_call: TRBJ1-1
d_call: NA
cdr3_aa: CASSYSATALEAFF
cdr3_nt: TGTGCCAGCAGTTACTCGGCGACTGCCCTTGAAGCTTTCTTT

v_call: TRBV18
clone_size: NA
j_call: TRBJ1-2
d_call: NA
cdr3_aa: CASSPPGGDYGYTF
cdr3_nt: TGTGCCAGCTCACCACCAGGGGGAGACTATGGCTACACCTTC

v_call: TRBV5-5
clone_size: NA
j_call: TRBJ2-6
d_call: TRBD1
cdr3_aa: CASSTTGVGANVLTF
cdr3_nt: TGTGCCAGCAGCACTACAGGGGTTGGGGCCAACGTCCTGACTTTC

v_call: TRBV30
clone_size: NA
j_call: TRBJ2-7
d_call: TRBD1
cdr3_aa: CAWSVQGAYEQYF
cdr3_nt: TGTGCCTGGAGTGTACAGGGGGCGTACGAGCAGTACTTC

v_call: TRBV23-1
clone_size: NA
j_call: TRBJ2-3
d_call: TRBD1
cdr3_aa: CASSHEGALDTQYF
cdr3_nt: TGCGCCAGCAGTCATGAGGGGGCGCTTGATACGCAGTATTTT

v_call: TRBV5-1
clone_size: NA
j_call: TRBJ2-7
d_call: NA
cdr3_aa: CASSLEGSNYEQYF
cdr3_nt: TGCGCCAGCAGCTTGGAGGGCAGTAACTACGAGCAGTACTTC

v_call: TRBV28
clone_size: once
j_call: TRBJ2-7
d_call: NA
cdr3_aa: CASTTTRLAKNYEQYF
cdr3_nt: TGTGCCAGCACCACTACCAGGCTAGCGAAGAACTACGAGCAGTACTTC

v_call: TRBV19
clone_size: NA
j_call: TRBJ1-3
d_call: TRBD1
cdr3_aa: CASSPRGQAGNTIYF
cdr3_nt: TGTGCCAGTAGCCCCCGCGGACAGGCAGGAAACACCATATATTTT

v_call: TRBV9
clone_size: NA
j_call: TRBJ2-5
d_call: NA
cdr3_aa: CASSVELAPQETQYF
cdr3_nt: TGTGCCAGCAGCGTAGAACTAGCCCCTCAAGAGACCCAGTACTTC

v_call: TRBV10-3
clone_size: NA
j_call: TRBJ2-1
d_call: NA
cdr3_aa: CAISLNNEQFF
cdr3_nt: TGTGCCATCAGCTTAAACAATGAGCAGTTCTTC

v_call: TRBV9
clone_size: NA
j_call: TRBJ2-3
d_call: NA
cdr3_aa: CASSVGVADTQYF
cdr3_nt: TGTGCCAGCAGCGTAGGAGTTGCAGATACGCAGTATTTT

v_call: TRBV5-1
clone_size: many
j_call: TRBJ2-1
d_call: TRBD2
cdr3_aa: CASSWGGTSGVNEQFF
cdr3_nt: TGCGCCAGCAGCTGGGGAGGGACTAGCGGAGTCAATGAGCAGTTCTTC

v_call: TRBV7-2
clone_size: NA
j_call: TRBJ2-1
d_call: NA
cdr3_aa: CASSLQGYNEQFF
cdr3_nt: TGTGCCAGCAGCTTACAGGGTTACAATGAGCAGTTCTTC

v_call: TRBV15
clone_size: NA
j_call: TRBJ2-7
d_call: NA
cdr3_aa: CATRRDNTGYEQYF
cdr3_nt: TGTGCCACCAGGAGAGATAACACCGGTTACGAGCAGTACTTC

v_call: TRBV28
clone_size: NA
j_call: TRBJ1-1
d_call: NA
cdr3_aa: CASSPAGGNTEAFF
cdr3_nt: TGTGCCAGCAGTCCTGCGGGTGGAAACACTGAAGCTTTCTTT

v_call: TRBV7-6
clone_size: NA
j_call: TRBJ2-7
d_call: NA
cdr3_aa: CASSRMTDLGEQYF
cdr3_nt: TGTGCCAGCAGCCGGATGACAGACCTGGGGGAGCAGTACTTC

v_call: TRBV7-2
clone_size: NA
j_call: TRBJ1-5
d_call: TRBD1
cdr3_aa: CASSLSGGFQPQHF
cdr3_nt: TGTGCCAGCAGCTTATCAGGGGGATTTCAGCCCCAGCATTTT

v_call: TRBV9
clone_size: many
j_call: TRBJ2-3
d_call: NA
cdr3_aa: CASSVSGLSTDTQYF
cdr3_nt: TGTGCCAGCAGCGTAAGCGGGCTTAGCACAGATACGCAGTATTTT

v_call: TRBV28
clone_size: NA
j_call: TRBJ2-1
d_call: TRBD2
cdr3_aa: CASMREGPALGEQFF
cdr3_nt: TGTGCCAGCATGCGGGAGGGCCCCGCGTTAGGGGAGCAGTTCTTC

v_call: TRBV10-2
clone_size: NA
j_call: TRBJ1-4
d_call: NA
cdr3_aa: CASTQDSLNEKLFF
cdr3_nt: TGCGCCAGCACCCAGGACAGCCTGAACGAAAAACTGTTTTTT

v_call: TRBV11-2
clone_size: NA
j_call: TRBJ1-1
d_call: NA
cdr3_aa: CASSLGTDTEAFF
cdr3_nt: TGTGCCAGCAGCTTAGGGACCGATACTGAAGCTTTCTTT

v_call: TRBV30
clone_size: NA
j_call: TRBJ1-5
d_call: NA
cdr3_aa: CAWSVGHHSNQPQHF
cdr3_nt: TGTGCCTGGAGTGTAGGACACCATAGCAATCAGCCCCAGCATTTT

v_call: TRBV10-3
clone_size: few
j_call: TRBJ1-1
d_call: NA
cdr3_aa: CAISEDTYTEAFF
cdr3_nt: TGTGCCATCAGCGAGGACACCTACACTGAAGCTTTCTTT

v_call: TRBV9
clone_size: NA
j_call: TRBJ1-2
d_call: NA
cdr3_aa: CASSVDDGLNYGYTF
cdr3_nt: TGTGCCAGCAGCGTAGATGACGGATTAAACTATGGCTACACCTTC